The T cell receptor (beta chain) described here comes from a study of T cell repertoires in cytomegalovirus infection. TCRdb recomputed calls from the reads with MiXCR, one row per CDR3 protein. The table shows approximately 310,000 distinct CDR3 sequences, with more than 20% occurring only once. This clonotype was seen many times. Its antigen is not known. Study-wide points: Accumulated public TCR beta family frequency recognized individuals carrying CMV together with the relevant HLA.

The length of the CDR3 is 16 residues. Trimming removed 1 base from V and 0 bases from J, with 10 bases in between. Germline lookup yields CDR1 KGHSH and CDR2 LQKENI. This chain connects TRBV18 to TRBJ2-1, with unresolved D. This sequence was found in a human donor in good health (CMV status not recorded). Some clones in this sample may be carry-over from other donors' samples. Sequencing used cultured PBMCs, obtained from culture after CMV antigen stimulation. The CDR3 loop is CASSPRSLSSYNEQFF. CDR3 nucleotide sequence: TGTGCCAGCTCACCACGATCGCTAAGCTCCTACAATGAGCAGTTCTTC.